These 8 T cell receptor beta chains came from one sample sequenced in a study of Graves' ophthalmopathy and Graves' hyperthyroidism (dated by TCRdb to the late 2010s). For sequencing, an Illumina HiSeq 2000 was employed. For repertoire sequencing, the TCR beta CDR3 regions were amplified from RNA transcripts. The first round of RT-PCR was done with HTBI primers and the Qiagen OneStep RT-PCR kit, and was followed by a second round of multiplex PCR, then size selection and purification. Clones were called with MiXCR by TCRdb after fastp trimmed the public reads at Q25, and only in-frame beta chains were retained. Each CDR3 protein appears once, grouped with its most common genes and DNA. The sample table holds 560,000 or so distinct CDR3 sequences, of which less than 45% were seen once. The top ten constitute approximately 4.1% of the sample. Sequenced: peripheral blood or thyroid tissue (not recorded which). The source of these receptors is an adult man with Graves' hyperthyroidism.

The genes are TRBV20-1 and TRBJ2-5, with 9 bases fitting TRBD1. The J call may be wrong; the DNA end is better matched by TRBJ2-1. The CDR3 is 13 amino acids. Germline V gene sequence: CDR1 DFQATT, CDR2 SNEGSKA (reference sequence). The CDR3 reads CSTYRDRDDEQFF. CDR3 bases: TGCAGTACCTACCGGGACAGGGACGATGAGCAGTTCTTC.

The chain links TRBV15 to TRBJ2-6; a possible D gene is TRBD1 (5 bases). The germline V gene encodes CDR1 LNHNV and CDR2 YYDKDF (reference sequence). This CDR3 is 18 amino acids long. Trimming took off 3 bases at V and 0 bases at J, with 15 bases between the two ends. The CDR3 DNA sequence: TGTGCCACCAGCAGCGCCGACTCCGGACACTCTGGGGCCAACGTCCTGACTTTC. It translates to CATSSADSGHSGANVLTF.

In this sample, this clonotype turned up a few times. CDR3: CATSRLEKSDTQYF. The CDR3 DNA sequence: TGTGCCACCAGCCGACTAGAGAAGTCAGATACGCAGTATTTT. The chain links TRBV24-1 to TRBJ2-3; possibly TRBD2 for D (6 bases). The V gene's germline CDR1 is KGHDR and CDR2 SFDVKD. The length of the CDR3 is 14 residues. V lost 7 bases to trimming and J lost 4 bases, with 14 bases between them.

The chain joins TRBV15 to TRBJ1-2, with a possible D match to TRBD1 (5 bases). CDR3 length: 14 amino acids. Deletions cut 4 bases from V and 3 bases from J, with 12 bases between. Germline lookup yields CDR1 LNHNV and CDR2 YYDKDF (reference sequence). The CDR3 is CATSTGQGDYGYTF. Here the CDR3 DNA reads TGTGCCACCAGCACCGGGCAGGGAGACTATGGCTACACCTTC.

V and J are TRBV7-9 and TRBJ2-1; the D gene is possibly TRBD1 (6 bases). The germline CDR1 and CDR2 sequences are SEHNR and FQNEAQ (reference sequence). V lost 3 bases to trimming and J lost 6 bases, with 9 bases between them. The CDR3 is 13 residues long. CDR3 in amino acids: CASSFRDTNEQFF. The CDR3 nucleotides are TGTGCCAGCAGCTTCCGGGACACCAATGAGCAGTTCTTC.

The rearrangement uses TRBV19 and TRBJ2-3, with D perhaps TRBD1 (6 bases). The CDR3 loop spans 15 amino acids. V shed 9 bases and J shed 0 bases, with 16 bases lying between them. Germline-derived CDR1 and CDR2 are LNHDA and SQIVND (reference sequence). CDR3 DNA: TGTGCCAGCAGCTCCGGGACACCTAGCACAGATACGCAGTATTTT. This gives the protein CASSSGTPSTDTQYF. The full variable domain, its missing parts supplied by reference TRBV19 and TRBJ2-3, is DGGITQSPKYLFRKEGQNVTLSCEQNLNHDAMYWYRQDPGQGLRLIYYSQIVNDFQKGDIAEGYSVSREKKESFPLTVTSAQKNPTAFYLCASSSGTPSTDTQYFGPGTRLTVL.

This clonotype was picked up a small number of times. The chain couples TRBV2 to TRBJ2-3; the match to TRBD2 covers 12 bases. V shed 5 bases and J 8 bases; nucleotides not matched to a gene: 11. The CDR3 extends over 16 amino acids. The germline V gene has CDR1 SNHLY and CDR2 FYNNEI. The CDR3 is CASSMGLAGETLTQYF. The CDR3 bases are TGTGCCAGCAGTATGGGACTAGCGGGTGAAACTCTTACGCAGTATTTT.

This chain links TRBV2 with TRBJ2-5; 8 bases match TRBD1. The CDR3 length is 16 residues. Germline V gene sequence: CDR1 SNHLY, CDR2 FYNNEI. V trimming: 6 bases; J trimming: 9 bases; junction bases outside the gene matches: 18. The CDR3 reads CASRLGVQGAVGAQYF. For the CDR3, the DNA is TGTGCCAGCAGGCTAGGCGTGCAGGGGGCGGTCGGGGCCCAGTACTTC.